Following are 9 T cell receptor beta chains from one sample sequenced in a study of beta chain features in type 1 diabetes. Every bit of the isolated RNA underwent reverse transcription, so sequencing read expressed TCRB transcripts. Libraries were prepared by immunoSEQ multiplex PCR; TCRdb keeps only in-frame clonotypes and omits some of them. The sample has 250,000 to 350,000 clones, 14% seen once. Specimen: central memory CD4+ T cells from blood. These receptors originate from a man aged 25-45 years in good health.

This chain links TRBV27 with TRBJ1-6; 9 nucleotides agree with TRBD1. The CDR3 is 14 residues long. After removal of 8 bases from V and 8 bases from J, the junction contained 7 bases not matched to a gene. Germline assignment: CDR1 MNHEY and CDR2 SMNVEV (reference sequence). CDR3 sequence: CASRDRELHSPLHF. The CDR3 DNA follows: TGTGCCAGCCGGGACAGGGAATTGCATTCACCCCTCCACTTT.

This clone has a handful of counts. The chain couples TRBV7-9 to TRBJ1-2; D is perhaps TRBD1 (6 bases). Trimming took 3 bases from V and 4 from J, leaving 24 bases between them. The CDR3 loop spans 18 amino acids. Germline lookup yields CDR1 SEHNR and CDR2 FQNEAQ (reference sequence). The CDR3 sequence is CASSFPGWMSGDGYGYTF. The CDR3, as DNA: TGTGCCAGCAGCTTCCCTGGTTGGATGTCAGGGGATGGCTATGGCTACACCTTC.

The V gene is TRBV6-1, the J gene TRBJ1-2, with unresolved D. The CDR3 runs 12 residues. V was pared by 2 bases and J by 4 bases, with 5 bases between. Germline V gives CDR1 MNHNS, CDR2 SASEGT. CDR3 in DNA: TGTGCCAGCAGTGAATACATCTATGGCTACACCTTC. Translating it yields CASSEYIYGYTF.

This clone was seen ten or more times. This sequence joins TRBV5-1 and TRBJ2-1; possibly TRBD1 or TRBD2 for D (5 bases each). From germline, CDR1 is SGHRS and CDR2 YFSETQ. The CDR3 has 14 amino acids. V was pared by 4 bases and J by 6 bases, with 14 bases between. The CDR3 coding sequence is TGCGCCAGCAGCAAGGGACCACCCTCCAATGAGCAGTTCTTC. As protein: CASSKGPPSNEQFF.

This clone was detected a few times. The chain is built from TRBV5-5 and TRBJ2-1; 7 bases are shared with TRBD2. There are 15 residues in the CDR3. Germline CDR1 reads SGHKS; CDR2 reads YYEKEE (reference sequence). V lost 4 bases, J lost 7 bases, and 11 bases stayed unmatched. The CDR3 protein is CASSGPRAGANEQFF. For the CDR3, the DNA is TGTGCCAGCAGCGGGCCGAGGGCGGGAGCAAATGAGCAGTTCTTC.

This clone appeared many times. The rearrangement joins TRBV10-3 to TRBJ1-2; 8 bases map to TRBD1. The trim removed 6 bases at V and 3 bases at J, leaving 6 bases unmatched. There are 14 residues in the CDR3. CDR1 is ENHRY, CDR2 SYGVKD, per germline. CDR3 DNA sequence: TGTGCCATCAGGCCGACAGGGGCCGACTATGGCTACACCTTC. Translation gives CAIRPTGADYGYTF.

Only a few counts were recorded for this clone. The genes are TRBV14 and TRBJ2-3; D ambiguous. Germline lookup yields CDR1 SGHDN and CDR2 FVKESK. The CDR3 totals 14 residues. V was pared by 0 bases and J by 5 bases, with 9 bases between. CDR3 bases: TGTGCCAGCAGCCAAGAATTGGATAGAGATACGCAGTATTTT. Its translation is CASSQELDRDTQYF.

This clone came up a few times. The rearrangement joins TRBV7-2 to TRBJ2-3; D is tentatively TRBD1 or TRBD2 (5 bases each). V was clipped by 5 bases and J by 1 base, with 16 bases between them. The germline gives CDR1 SGHTA, CDR2 FQGNSA. CDR3 length: 16 residues. CDR3 DNA: TGTGCCAGCAGCCCGAGTGGGGGATGGGGCACAGATACGCAGTATTTT. Residues: CASSPSGGWGTDTQYF. Looking up the rest from reference TRBV7-2 and TRBJ2-3 gives the full variable domain: GAGVSQSPSNKVTEKGKDVELRCDPISGHTALYWYRQSLGQGLEFLIYFQGNSAPDKSGLPSDRFSAERTGGSVSTLTIQRTQQEDSAVYLCASSPSGGWGTDTQYFGPGTRLTVL.

Ten or more counts support this clone. This chain links TRBV7-7 with TRBJ1-1, with D unclear. The CDR3 is 13 amino acids. CDR1 is SSHAT, CDR2 FNYEAQ, per germline (reference sequence). V lost 2 bases to trimming and J lost 6 bases, with 10 bases between them. DNA of the CDR3: TGTGCCAGCAGCTTATCCGAGGACGCTGAAGCTTTCTTT. Residues: CASSLSEDAEAFF.